The present TCR beta chain was sequenced within a study of human T cells and chemical hapten exposure. Study as a whole: Small discrepancies in pooled library volume mainly accounted for the varying TCR yields per sample.

The library tagged each cDNA molecule with unique molecular identifiers. TCRdb re-analysed the RACE reads in MiXCR, keeping a single row per CDR3 protein. The table lists roughly 260,000 distinct CDR3 sequences, around 9.3% of them singletons, with 2.3% in the top ten. This clonotype was seen ten or more times. Germline trimming cut 2 bases from V and 5 bases from J; bases unmatched to any gene: 2. The germline gives CDR1 SQVTM, CDR2 ANQGSEA. There are 13 residues in the CDR3. Time point given: pre-sensitization, week 0. Treatment described: therapeutic diphenylcyclopropenone sensitization with weekly scalp DPC. Every patch test was put on after a blood sample was taken.

The sample here was whole blood, taken in connection with sensitization to the hapten diphenylcyclopropenone (DPC). The sequence derives from a woman in her thirties or forties with alopecia areata. Some clones in this sample may be carry-over from other donors' samples. The rearrangement joins TRBV29-1 to TRBJ2-1; TRBD2 aligns across 8 bases. The CDR3 here is CSVESGSDNEQFF. CDR3 bases: TGCAGCGTTGAAAGCGGGAGTGACAATGAGCAGTTCTTC.